This T cell receptor beta chain emerged from a study of T-cell memory formation after mild COVID-19. Germline assignment: CDR1 DFQATT and CDR2 SNEGSKA (reference sequence). The CDR3 is 12 residues long. V gave up 4 bases and J gave up 9 bases; unmatched junction bases: 7. Study-wide points: Later expanders leaned CD4+, whereas day 15 to 85 contracting clones were balanced CD4/CD8.

This clonotype occurred a few times. No antigen is known for it. TCRdb reanalysed the 5' RACE reads using MiXCR and keeps one entry per CDR3 protein. The table has 200,000 to 300,000 distinct CDR3 sequences, approximately 9% seen once. The chain joins TRBV20-1 to TRBJ2-3, with 7 bases fitting TRBD2. The receptor was isolated from a man aged 18 to 30 who had mild COVID-19 (a few samples of this study predate the infection). Cell type and time point are not known. Material for sequencing was PBMCs or a T cell subset sorted from them (not recorded which). The CDR3 here is CSATPTSITQYF. The CDR3 nucleotides read TGCAGTGCTACCCCGACTAGCATCACGCAGTATTTT.